Shown below are 30 T cell receptor beta chains from a single sample sequenced in a study of blood T cell repertoires in COVID-19. The assay was immunoSEQ multiplex PCR, and TCRdb's table has in-frame clones only and misses some. This repertoire shows 110,000 or so clones, 85% to 90% found once; its top ten account for 5% to 6%. Sequencing input: peripheral blood. The receptor source for this set is a woman aged 55-69 years with COVID-19, enrolled during active disease.

The chain recombines TRBV19 with TRBJ1-3, with 9 bases aligning to TRBD1. J gave up 3 bases and V 7 bases, and 10 bases lay outside the gene matches. Germline V gene sequence: CDR1 LNHDA, CDR2 SQIVND (reference sequence). CDR3 size: 16 residues. The CDR3 protein is CASTTYTGGFGNTIYF. The CDR3 DNA follows: TGTGCCAGTACTACTTATACAGGGGGCTTTGGAAACACCATATATTTT.

This chain joins TRBV3-1 (or the pseudogene TRBV3-2) and TRBJ1-2, with D possibly matching TRBD1 (6 bases). CDR3 length equals 15 residues. Trimming removed 0 bases at V and 8 bases at J, with 16 bases between. Per the germline V gene, CDR1 is LGHDT and CDR2 is YNNKEL (reference sequence). The DNA of the CDR3 is TGTGCCAGCAGCCAAGATTGGCAGGGGACGGAAGGCTACACCTTC. Protein sequence: CASSQDWQGTEGYTF.

The rearrangement links TRBV21-1 to TRBJ1-5; the table's D call TRBD1 went unverified against the DNA. TRBV21-1 is reported as a pseudogene. The CDR3 is made up of 15 amino acids. CDR3 sequence reads: CASSKGSRGRQPQHF. The DNA of the CDR3 is TGTGCCAGCAGCAAAGGGTCAAGGGGGCGGCAGCCCCAGCATTTT.

The chain combines TRBV5-6 with TRBJ2-1; the match to TRBD2 covers 11 bases. V lost 5 bases, J lost 8 bases, and 9 bases stayed unmatched. The CDR3 spans 15 residues. CDR1 SGHDT and CDR2 YYEEEE come from the germline V gene. CDR3 amino acids: CASSSGLAAGDEQFF. CDR3 coding DNA: TGTGCCAGCAGTTCGGGACTAGCGGCCGGGGATGAGCAGTTCTTC.

The chain is built from TRBV2 and TRBJ1-2; 8 bases match TRBD1. With 6 bases clipped from V and 4 bases from J, the junction kept 13 bases outside the gene matches. Germline V gene sequence: CDR1 SNHLY, CDR2 FYNNEI. The CDR3 totals 16 residues. The DNA for the CDR3 is TGTGCCAGCAGAACCAGGGGGCTCATCTATTTCTATGGCTACACCTTC. It translates to CASRTRGLIYFYGYTF.

This chain joins TRBV7-6 and TRBJ1-2; D call uncertain. This CDR3 is 13 amino acids long. Germline CDR1 reads SGHVS; CDR2 reads FNYEAQ. V was cut by 6 bases and J by 8 bases, with 16 bases left in between. Here the CDR3 reads CASSPIGVEGYTF. The DNA for the CDR3 is TGTGCCAGCAGTCCCATCGGGGTAGAGGGCTACACCTTC.

V gene TRBV11-2 combines with J gene TRBJ1-1, with unresolved D. Trimming removed 6 bases from V and 11 bases from J, with 22 bases in between. The CDR3 has 14 residues. Germline V lookup: CDR1 SGHAT, CDR2 FQNNGV. This CDR3 is CASSDPAAPLWAFF. The CDR3 coding sequence is TGTGCCAGCAGTGATCCGGCGGCTCCTCTTTGGGCTTTCTTT.

The V and J genes are TRBV9 and TRBJ2-3; TRBD2 aligns across 10 bases. Germline-derived CDR1 and CDR2 are SGDLS and YYNGEE. The CDR3 covers 14 residues. Unmatched junction bases numbered 0, after V lost 2 bases and J lost 3 bases. The CDR3 sequence: CASSVSGGTDTQYF. The DNA of the CDR3 is TGTGCCAGCAGCGTTAGCGGGGGGACAGATACGCAGTATTTT.

The gene calls are TRBV10-3 and TRBJ1-2; possibly TRBD1 for D (5 bases). This CDR3 is built from 15 residues. CDR1 is ENHRY and CDR2 is SYGVKD in the germline V gene. Trimming left V 2 bases short and J 1 base short, with 11 bases between. The CDR3: CAISEGGGDNYGYTF. The CDR3 DNA sequence: TGTGCCATCAGTGAGGGGGGAGGGGATAACTATGGCTACACCTTC.

The chain is built from TRBV5-1 and TRBJ1-5, with 11 bases identical to TRBD1. Trimming cost V 5 bases and J 6 bases; bases outside gene matches: 7. The CDR3 consists of 15 residues. CDR1 is SGHRS and CDR2 is YFSETQ in the germline V gene. The CDR3 is CASSPGTGGGQPQHF. CDR3 coding DNA: TGCGCCAGCAGTCCCGGGACAGGGGGTGGTCAGCCCCAGCATTTT.

This clone has only one observation. The chain carries TRBV6-5 and TRBJ1-1; D is possibly TRBD1 (6 bases). The CDR3 contains 14 residues. The ends were cut back, 6 bases at V and 1 base at J, with 12 bases in the middle. Germline lookup yields CDR1 MNHEY and CDR2 SVGAGI. The CDR3 coding sequence is TGTGCCAGCAGCCCCGGACAGTCGAACACTGAAGCTTTCTTT. Its protein product is CASSPGQSNTEAFF.

This clone showed up just once. V is TRBV5-6 and J is TRBJ1-5, with a possible D match to TRBD1 (6 bases). CDR1 and CDR2 (germline): SGHDT, YYEEEE. The CDR3 has 18 residues. V was pared by 0 bases and J by 5 bases, with 21 bases between. This CDR3 reads CASSLEATRGLGDQPQHF. CDR3 DNA: TGTGCCAGCAGCTTGGAGGCGACCAGGGGATTGGGAGATCAGCCCCAGCATTTT.

The J gene is TRBJ1-1, the V gene TRBV12-5; TRBD1 might be the D (6 bases). The CDR3 totals 14 residues. The V gene's germline CDR1 is LGHNT and CDR2 FRNRAP. With 0 bases removed from V and 8 bases from J, the gap between germline ends came to 13 bases. The CDR3, as DNA: TGTGCTAGTGGTTTGGTGCCCTCAGGGGCCGAAGCTTTCTTT. Its translation is CASGLVPSGAEAFF.

V is TRBV4-2 and J is TRBJ1-1; 11 nucleotides line up with TRBD1. With V trimmed by 7 bases and J by 5 bases, 6 bases remained unmatched. The CDR3 is 14 amino acids. The germline V gene has CDR1 LGHNA and CDR2 YNFKEQ. This CDR3 is CASNSDRGHTEAFF. The CDR3 bases are TGTGCCAGCAACTCGGACAGGGGGCATACTGAAGCTTTCTTT.

J is TRBJ2-2 and V is TRBV10-3; 10 bases agree with TRBD1. Trimming at V came to 5 bases and at J to 6 bases, leaving 3 bases not matched to a gene. CDR3 length: 14 amino acids. The germline gives CDR1 ENHRY, CDR2 SYGVKD. The CDR3 coding sequence is TGTGCCATCAGTAGGACAGGGGGTGCCGGGGAGCTGTTTTTT. Translation: CAISRTGGAGELFF.

The rearrangement uses TRBV21-1 and TRBJ1-4. TRBV21-1 is a pseudogene locus. CDR3 length: 14 residues. The CDR3 coding sequence is TGTGCCAGCTGCCGGGTAGTTGCTAATGAAAAACTGTTTTTT. It codes for CASCRVVANEKLFF.

This chain links TRBV6-5 with TRBJ1-1; 7 positions match TRBD1. V was pared by 7 bases and J by 7 bases, with 6 bases of the junction left unmatched. Germline CDR1 is MNHEY and CDR2 is SVGAGI. This CDR3 region has 12 residues. The CDR3: CASNHGQVEAFF. The DNA for the CDR3 is TGTGCCAGCAACCACGGACAGGTTGAAGCTTTCTTT.

The gene calls are TRBV4-1 and TRBJ2-1; TRBD2 matches 10 bases. V trimming: 5 bases; J trimming: 1 base; junction bases outside the gene matches: 5. The CDR3 has 16 residues. Germline assignment: CDR1 MGHRA and CDR2 YSYEKL. The DNA of the CDR3 is TGCGCCAGCAGCGAGCGGGGGGGTGGTTCCTACAATGAGCAGTTCTTC. It encodes CASSERGGGSYNEQFF.

This clone has a handful of counts. The chain is built from TRBV7-2 and TRBJ1-5, with 8 bases matching TRBD1. Germline CDR1 SGHTA, CDR2 FQGNSA. The CDR3 has 15 amino acids. V lost 5 bases to trimming and J lost 2 bases; unmatched junction nucleotides: 5. This CDR3 reads CASSKDRVGNQPQHF. As DNA, the CDR3 is TGTGCCAGCAGCAAGGACAGGGTGGGCAATCAGCCCCAGCATTTT.

The chain couples TRBV5-8 to TRBJ2-5, with 7 positions matching TRBD1. The ends lost 4 bases at V and 3 bases at J; junction bases unmatched: 6. Germline-derived CDR1 and CDR2 are SGHTS and YDEGEE. This CDR3 comprises 14 residues. DNA for the CDR3: TGTGCCAGCAGCCCGCGGACAGGCGAAGAGACCCAGTACTTC. Protein product: CASSPRTGEETQYF.

This chain uses TRBV28 with TRBJ1-4, with D uncertain. V was cut by 7 bases and J by 2 bases, with 17 bases left in between. The CDR3 runs to 16 residues. CDR1 is MDHEN, CDR2 SYDVKM, per germline. The CDR3 DNA follows: TGTGCCAGCAAAGAGGAGAAGTCCTCGACTAATGAAAAACTGTTTTTT. This gives the protein CASKEEKSSTNEKLFF. Looking up the rest from reference TRBV28 and TRBJ1-4 gives the full variable domain: DVKVTQSSRYLVKRTGEKVFLECVQDMDHENMFWYRQDPGLGLRLIYFSYDVKMKEKGDIPEGYSVSREKKERFSLILESASTNQTSMYLCASKEEKSSTNEKLFFGSGTQLSVL.

CDR3 loop: CASSQPEGQFFSGANVLTF. In nucleotides, the CDR3 is TGCGCCAGCAGCCAGCCGGAGGGACAGTTTTTCTCTGGGGCCAACGTCCTGACTTTC. The rearrangement uses TRBV4-3 and TRBJ2-6, with a possible D match to TRBD1 (7 bases). This CDR3 has 19 amino acids. The V end was cut by 3 bases, the J end by 0 bases, with 18 bases between. Per germline, CDR1 LGHNA and CDR2 YSLEER.

This chain uses TRBV6-6 with TRBJ1-1; D is possibly TRBD1 (5 bases). Trimming took off 1 base at V and 1 base at J, with 7 bases between the two ends. Germline V gene lookup returns CDR1 MNHNY and CDR2 SVGAGI (reference sequence). The CDR3 consists of 14 residues. The CDR3 reads CASSYFRENTEAFF. The CDR3, as DNA: TGTGCCAGCAGTTACTTCAGGGAGAACACTGAAGCTTTCTTT.

This chain connects TRBV6-2 or TRBV6-3 to TRBJ1-5, with 7 nucleotides matching TRBD1. V lost 4 bases, J lost 2 bases, and 8 bases stayed unmatched. Germline-derived CDR1 and CDR2 are MNHEY and SVGEGT. The CDR3 totals 16 residues. The CDR3 is CASSWHRGDGNQPQHF. CDR3 sequence (DNA): TGTGCCAGCAGTTGGCACAGGGGTGACGGCAATCAGCCCCAGCATTTT.

The chain is built from TRBV21-1 and TRBJ1-3. TRBV21-1 represents a pseudogene. This CDR3 comprises 21 residues. The CDR3 DNA reads as TGTGCCAGCAGCAAAGAGAGGCGGGGTATGGCAGCTCTATTCTCTGGAAACACCATATATTTT. It codes for CASSKERRGMAALFSGNTIYF.

The V gene is TRBV4-1, the J gene TRBJ2-1; D not certain. The CDR3 length is 12 residues. Per the germline V gene, CDR1 is MGHRA and CDR2 is YSYEKL. Trimming shortened V by 4 bases and J by 5 bases, and 6 bases separated the two germline ends. Written as DNA, the CDR3 is TGCGCCAGCAGCCGAACAAACAATGAGCAGTTCTTC. Its protein product is CASSRTNNEQFF.

In this sample, this clone turned up once. The chain links TRBV2 to TRBJ1-1, with unresolved D. Trimming took off 11 bases at V and 4 bases at J, with 14 bases between the two ends. Germline V lookup: CDR1 SNHLY, CDR2 FYNNEI. This CDR3 has 12 amino acids. In nucleotides, the CDR3 is TGTGCCTCCATGTACGGTGGCACTGAAGCTTTCTTT. Translating gives CASMYGGTEAFF.

The chain uses TRBV30 and TRBJ1-4, with 7 bases that match TRBD1. Germline V CDR1 and CDR2: GTSNPN, SVGIG (reference sequence). The CDR3 is 15 amino acids. Trimming took 1 base from V and 3 from J; bases not matched to a gene: 5. DNA of the CDR3: TGTGCCTGGAGTGGGGAGACAGGGCCTAATGAAAAACTGTTTTTT. Its protein is CAWSGETGPNEKLFF.

This chain uses TRBV18 with TRBJ1-6; maybe TRBD1 (6 bases). Germline CDR1 KGHSH, CDR2 LQKENI. This CDR3 comprises 19 residues. V lost 3 bases to trimming and J lost 5 bases, with 23 bases between them. CDR3 protein: CASSPTLVDKTGDNSPLHF. The CDR3 bases are TGTGCCAGCTCACCGACCCTCGTCGATAAGACAGGCGATAATTCACCCCTCCACTTT.

In this sample, this clone turned up a few times. The rearrangement joins TRBV6-5 to TRBJ2-7, with a tentative D call TRBD1 (5 bases). This CDR3 spans 13 amino acids. V gave up 5 bases and J gave up 5 bases, with 13 bases separating them. Germline assignment: CDR1 MNHEY and CDR2 SVGAGI. The CDR3 DNA is TGTGCCAGCAGTCCAGGGAACAAAAACGAGCAGTACTTC. Translated, it gives CASSPGNKNEQYF.